This T cell receptor beta chain emerged from a study of blood T cells in healthy people across ages. Alongside a J-beta primer mix, a sample-barcoded 5' primer served in a second PCR lasting about 7 to 11 cycles. TCRdb reprocessed the 5' RACE reads with MiXCR, giving one entry per CDR3 protein. The table lists about 640,000 distinct CDR3 sequences, roughly 53% of them singletons, with 30% to 45% in the top ten. There are 15 residues in the CDR3. V lost 1 base to trimming and J lost 2 bases; unmatched junction nucleotides: 5. Germline assignment: CDR1 SGHTA and CDR2 FQGNSA. There are a few counts of this clonotype. Healthy Caucasians from Russia aged roughly 6 to 100 served as donors. Per sample, no less than 5.5 micrograms of total RNA were extracted.

This receptor was obtained from a man in his sixties in good health. Sequencing used blood. V and J are TRBV7-2 and TRBJ2-7; 7 bases align to TRBD2. CDR3 loop: CASSLDASGAYEQYF. The CDR3, as DNA: TGTGCCAGCAGCTTAGACGCTAGCGGAGCCTACGAGCAGTACTTC. Complete variable domain (other parts from reference TRBV7-2 and TRBJ2-7): GAGVSQSPSNKVTEKGKDVELRCDPISGHTALYWYRQSLGQGLEFLIYFQGNSAPDKSGLPSDRFSAERTGGSVSTLTIQRTQQEDSAVYLCASSLDASGAYEQYFGPGTRLTVT.